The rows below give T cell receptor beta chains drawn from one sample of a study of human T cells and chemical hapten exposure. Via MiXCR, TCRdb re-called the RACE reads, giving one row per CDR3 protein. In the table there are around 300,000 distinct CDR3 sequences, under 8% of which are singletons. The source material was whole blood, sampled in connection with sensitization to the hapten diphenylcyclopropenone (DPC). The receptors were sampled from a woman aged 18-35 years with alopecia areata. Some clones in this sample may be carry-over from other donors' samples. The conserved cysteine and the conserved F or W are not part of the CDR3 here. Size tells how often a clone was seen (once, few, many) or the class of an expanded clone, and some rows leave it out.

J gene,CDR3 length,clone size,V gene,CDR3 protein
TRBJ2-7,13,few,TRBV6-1,ASRDPGQGPHEQY
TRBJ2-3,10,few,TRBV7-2,ASSLGGNTQY
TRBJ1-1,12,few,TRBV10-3,AISRPEEYTEAF
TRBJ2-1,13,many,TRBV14,ASSQDPRLYNEQF
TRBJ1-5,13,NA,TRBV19,ASRNNDRVNQPQH
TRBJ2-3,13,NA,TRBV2,ASSDGKRSTDTQY
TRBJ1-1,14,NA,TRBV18,ASSPSGQPMNTEAF
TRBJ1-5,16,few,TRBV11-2,ASSRGQGRSRGGQPQH
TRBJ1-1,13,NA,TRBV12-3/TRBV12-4,ASRNREGRETEAF
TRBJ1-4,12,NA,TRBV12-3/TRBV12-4,ASSPRQELEKLF
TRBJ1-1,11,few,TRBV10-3,AISVNSNTEAF
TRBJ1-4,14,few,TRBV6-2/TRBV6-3,ASSYWGGGTNEKLF
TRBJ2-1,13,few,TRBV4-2,ASSQEETSVGEQF
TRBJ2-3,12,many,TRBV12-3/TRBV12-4,ASSLGTPTDTQY
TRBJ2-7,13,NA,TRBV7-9,ASREEQGAIYEQY
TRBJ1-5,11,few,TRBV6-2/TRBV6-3,ASSYQFNQPQH
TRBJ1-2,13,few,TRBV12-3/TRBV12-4,ASSKDIRAAEGYT
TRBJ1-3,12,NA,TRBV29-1,SVQRQGKGNTIY
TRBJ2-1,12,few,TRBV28,ASSPRDRDNEQF
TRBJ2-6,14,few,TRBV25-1,ASSEGLISGANVLT
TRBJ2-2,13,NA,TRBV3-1,ASSQAEFGTGELF
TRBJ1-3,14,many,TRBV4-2,ASSQDHRSSGNTIY
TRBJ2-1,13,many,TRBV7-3,ASTISGGTNNEQF
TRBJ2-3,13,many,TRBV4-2,ASSQVDSGADTQY
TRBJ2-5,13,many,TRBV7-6,ASSLQGGGLETQY
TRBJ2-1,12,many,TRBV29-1,SVVWDRDGNEQF
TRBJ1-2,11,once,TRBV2,ASRIDRVYGYT
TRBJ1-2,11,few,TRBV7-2,ASTLGQGNGYT
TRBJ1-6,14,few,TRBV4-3,ASSQDPGMGSSPLH
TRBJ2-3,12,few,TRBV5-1,ASSPVDKADTQY
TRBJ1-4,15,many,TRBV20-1,SARDEGTYVRSEKLF
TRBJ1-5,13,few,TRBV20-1,SATTGPGPNQPQH
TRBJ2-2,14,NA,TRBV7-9,ASSRGGQANTGELF
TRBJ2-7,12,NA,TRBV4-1,ASSQGAASDEQY
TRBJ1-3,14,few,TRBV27,ASSLRSTLSGNTIY
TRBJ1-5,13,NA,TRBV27,ASSLSIRGPQPQH
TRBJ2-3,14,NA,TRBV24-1,ATSDLAGGSPDTQY
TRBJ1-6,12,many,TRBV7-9,ASSFRDRANPLH
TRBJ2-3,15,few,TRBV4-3,ASSQDPSGGASDTQY
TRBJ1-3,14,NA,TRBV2,ASVSIATSSGNTIY
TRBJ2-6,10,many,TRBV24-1,ATSAGANVLT
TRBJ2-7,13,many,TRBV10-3,AISESQSSSYEQY
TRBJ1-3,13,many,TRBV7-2,ASSPDRTTGNTIY
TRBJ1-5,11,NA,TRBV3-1,ASSPKLGQPQH
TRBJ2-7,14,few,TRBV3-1,ASSKATGGVGYEQY
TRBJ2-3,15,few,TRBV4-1,ASSQGTGAERTDTQY
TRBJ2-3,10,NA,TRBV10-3,AINGDTDTQY
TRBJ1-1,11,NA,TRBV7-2,ASSSTIGTEAF
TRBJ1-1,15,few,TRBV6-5,ASSITAGGRENTEAF
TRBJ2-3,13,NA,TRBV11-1,ASRRQARSADTQY
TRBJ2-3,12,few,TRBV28,ASRGSVVWDTQY
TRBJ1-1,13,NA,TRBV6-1,ASSEMWGARTEAF
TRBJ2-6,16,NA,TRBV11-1,ASSLEAAPVSGANVLT
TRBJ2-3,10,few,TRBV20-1,SAARGADTQY
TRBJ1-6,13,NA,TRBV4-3,ASSQSGTGNSPLH
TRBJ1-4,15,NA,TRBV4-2,ASSQQDQGQGGEKLF
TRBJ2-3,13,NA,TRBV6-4,ASSDSPGGTDTQY
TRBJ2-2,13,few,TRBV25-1,ASSRWEGRAGELF
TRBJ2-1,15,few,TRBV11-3,ASSSLLGGVGGNEQF